The clone carrying this T cell receptor (beta chain) was recorded at least ten times. Its antigen is unknown. RNA transcripts gave rise to amplified TCR beta CDR3 regions. Carried out on the TCR CDR3, a first-round RT-PCR used the HTBI primer set. TCRdb re-called the multiplex PCR reads with MiXCR, one entry per CDR3 protein. The sample gives some 420,000 distinct CDR3 sequences, approximately 13% of which show up once; approximately 5.3% is in the top ten. These data are taken from a study of T cells in Graves' hyperthyroidism and ophthalmopathy. General study findings and limits: Expanded thyroid clonotypes (above 0.001) were mostly also found in blood.

Hyperthyroidism in the patients, aged 18 to 65, was newly diagnosed and under 2 months in duration. Any patient presenting with uncontrolled infection, other autoimmune disease, pregnancy or lactation was left out. PBMCs were sourced from 9 to 10 ml fresh peripheral blood. Trimming removed 2 bases from V and 10 bases from J, with 12 bases in between. Germline V gene data show CDR1 as ENHRY and CDR2 as SYGVKD. CDR3 length: 13 amino acids. V is TRBV10-3 and J is TRBJ1-5, with D unclear. Sequenced sample: blood. The TCR originated in a woman aged 18-29 years with Graves' hyperthyroidism. CDR3 in amino acids: CAISEENSRPQHF. CDR3 sequence (DNA): TGTGCCATCAGTGAGGAGAACAGTCGACCCCAGCATTTT.